The rows below give T cell receptor beta chains drawn from one sample of a study of shared T cell receptors in the human thymus. The method was immunoSEQ multiplex PCR; TCRdb's version includes in-frame clones alone and lacks a portion of them. The data hold some 720,000 clones, with 70% to 90% observed a single time. These data were also filed under a second study, of human thymus T cells.

Sequencing was performed on thymocytes. These receptors originate from a boy under two years old with a congenital heart defect. The CDR3 runs from the conserved cysteine through the conserved F or W. A D gene is named only where the DNA matches it firmly. The listing skips clone size in some rows; elsewhere it reads once, few, many or a size class.

d_gene	abundance	v_gene	j_gene	CDR3nt	CDR3aa
TRBD1	.	TRBV7-9	TRBJ2-7	TGTGCCAGCAGCCCGACAGGGTATCCCCACGAGCAGTACTTC	CASSPTGYPHEQYF
TRBD2	.	TRBV25-1	TRBJ2-5	TGTGCCAGCAAGCGGGACTCACAAGAGACCCAGTACTTC	CASKRDSQETQYF
.	.	TRBV4-2	TRBJ2-4	TGTGCCAGCAGTCGCCAGGAGGACATTCAGTACTTC	CASSRQEDIQYF
TRBD2	.	TRBV14	TRBJ2-3	TGTGCCAGCAGCCCTCGCACTAGCGGGAGTCCCGCAGATACGCAGTATTTT	CASSPRTSGSPADTQYF
.	.	TRBV5-1	TRBJ1-1	TGCGCCAGCAGCCCCGGGACACCAAACACTGAAGCTTTCTTT	CASSPGTPNTEAFF
TRBD1	.	TRBV23-1	TRBJ2-2	TGCGCCAGCATCCTCCTTCGGACAGGGTTGTTCCAAGGGGAGCTGTTTTTT	CASILLRTGLFQGELFF
.	.	TRBV27	TRBJ2-7	TGTGCCAGCAGTAGATCCCTAGGGGGAGCTAACGAGCAGTACTTC	CASSRSLGGANEQYF
TRBD1	.	TRBV27	TRBJ2-7	TGTGCCAGCAGTCCGCGGACAGGGGACGAGCAGTACTTC	CASSPRTGDEQYF
TRBD2	.	TRBV4-3	TRBJ2-7	TGCGCCAGCAGCCAAGGCCCGCCGACGGGACTAGCGGCTGTCCCCTCCGAGCAGTACTTC	CASSQGPPTGLAAVPSEQYF
TRBD2	.	TRBV2	TRBJ2-1	TGTGCCAGCAGTGACGGTACTAGCGGGACCAATGAGCAGTTCTTC	CASSDGTSGTNEQFF
TRBD2	.	TRBV7-2	TRBJ2-3	TGTGCCAGCAGCCATAGCGGGAAGAAATCAGATACGCAGTATTTT	CASSHSGKKSDTQYF
.	.	TRBV7-2	TRBJ1-5	TGTGCCAGCAGCTTAGAGGCGGACTATAGCAATCAGCCCCAGCATTTT	CASSLEADYSNQPQHF
TRBD2	.	TRBV7-4	TRBJ2-7	TGTGCCAGCAGCTCTCTAGCGGGAGAGGTCTACGAGCAGTACTTC	CASSSLAGEVYEQYF
.	.	TRBV20-1	TRBJ2-3	TGCAGTGCTAGCTTCACAGATACGCAGTATTTT	CSASFTDTQYF
.	.	TRBV5-1	TRBJ1-3	TGCGCCAGCAGCTATCAGGGTAGATATTCTGGAAACACCATATATTTT	CASSYQGRYSGNTIYF
.	.	TRBV9	TRBJ2-1	TGTGCCAGCAGCGTCGGAGATTACAATGAGCAGTTCTTC	CASSVGDYNEQFF
.	.	TRBV7-8	TRBJ1-4	TGTGCCAGCAGCTCCCTTGGGCGGGGAGAAAAACTGTTTTTT	CASSSLGRGEKLFF
TRBD1	.	TRBV27	TRBJ1-2	TGTGCCAGCAGTCATTGGACAGGGGCAGATGGCTACACCTTC	CASSHWTGADGYTF
TRBD2	few	TRBV5-8	TRBJ2-7	TGTGCCAGCAGCTCCGGACTAGCGGGATCCGAGCAGTACTTC	CASSSGLAGSEQYF
TRBD2	.	TRBV4-3	TRBJ2-3	TGCGCCAGCAGCCAAGATGCCCCGGGGACTAGCGGTAGCACAGATACGCAGTATTTT	CASSQDAPGTSGSTDTQYF
TRBD1	.	TRBV29-1	TRBJ2-7	TGCAGCGACGGGACAGGGATCGTCTACGAGCAGTACTTC	CSDGTGIVYEQYF
.	few	TRBV28	TRBJ1-5	TGTGCCAGCAGTCTACGGCCCCAGCATTTT	CASSLRPQHF
.	few	TRBV28	TRBJ1-1	TGTGCCAGCAGTTTTTCGGGGAACACTGAAGCTTTCTTT	CASSFSGNTEAFF
.	once	TRBV28	TRBJ2-5	TGTGCCAGCGGGCCCGCGTTCCAAGAGACCCAGTACTTC	CASGPAFQETQYF
.	few	TRBV4-3	TRBJ1-2	TGCGCCAGCAGCCAAGACCAGGGGCTTCTCTATGGCTACACCTTC	CASSQDQGLLYGYTF
TRBD1	.	TRBV19	TRBJ1-5	TGTGCCAGTAGTATCTTGCCTCTAGGCAGGGGGGGCAATCAGCCCCAGCATTTT	CASSILPLGRGGNQPQHF
.	.	TRBV4-1	TRBJ2-3	TGCGCCAGCAGCCAAGGGGGCGGAGGGAGGGGGGCAGATACGCAGTATTTT	CASSQGGGGRGADTQYF
.	.	TRBV5-6	TRBJ2-1	TGTGCCAGCAGCCGCGCCGGTGAGCAGTTCTTC	CASSRAGEQFF
.	.	TRBV20-1	TRBJ2-3	TGCAGTGCGTACACAGATACGCAGTATTTT	CSAYTDTQYF
.	.	TRBV11-1	TRBJ2-7	TGTGCCAGCAGCGCATACGGGGGGTCACAGGGCTTTCCTTACGAGCAGTACTTC	CASSAYGGSQGFPYEQYF
TRBD2	.	TRBV11-3	TRBJ2-2	TGTGCCAGCAGCTTACCCAAGACTAGCGGGTCCCCCGGGGAGCTGTTTTTT	CASSLPKTSGSPGELFF
.	.	TRBV19	TRBJ2-6	TGTGCCAGCAGTATCTTACAGGGCTTTACTGGGGCCAACGTCCTGACTTTC	CASSILQGFTGANVLTF
.	.	TRBV9	TRBJ2-3	TGTGCCAGCAGCGTTGGCGGGACCGAGCCAGATACGCAGTATTTT	CASSVGGTEPDTQYF
.	.	TRBV5-1	TRBJ1-4	TGCGCCAGCAGCTTGATAGACGGGGAAAAACTGTTTTTT	CASSLIDGEKLFF
TRBD2	.	TRBV13	TRBJ2-5	TGTGCCAGCAGCCTTCGGACTAGCGGGAGGGAGGGTCAAGAGACCCAGTACTTC	CASSLRTSGREGQETQYF
.	.	TRBV6-5	TRBJ1-1	TGTGCCAGCAGTTCAGCAGGGTGGGGCGCTTTCTTT	CASSSAGWGAFF
.	.	TRBV5-4	TRBJ2-7	TGTGCCAGCAGCTTGGCCTCCGCTAGCCAGGCCTACGAGCAGTACTTC	CASSLASASQAYEQYF
TRBD2	.	TRBV27	TRBJ2-1	TGTGCCAGCAGTTTCCTCGGGACTAGCGGGAGTTTGAATGAGCAGTTCTTC	CASSFLGTSGSLNEQFF
.	.	TRBV4-1	TRBJ2-7	TGCGCCAGCAGCCACATGCTTGAGGGGGTACTCTACGAGCAGTACTTC	CASSHMLEGVLYEQYF
.	once	TRBV5-4	TRBJ2-3	TGTGCCGGCAGTGCGCGGGACACAGATACGCAGTATTTT	CAGSARDTDTQYF
.	.	TRBV25-1	TRBJ2-5	TGTGCCAGCAGTTTTGGCGTAGGGGTCCAAGAGACCCAGTACTTC	CASSFGVGVQETQYF
.	.	TRBV7-8	TRBJ1-1	TGTGCCAGCAGCTTAGACCCCGGGACTAACACTGAAGCTTTCTTT	CASSLDPGTNTEAFF
.	.	TRBV11-3	TRBJ2-4	TGTGCCAGCAGCTTAGGTCAATCGGGGTCCCTAGCCAAAAACATTCAGTACTTC	CASSLGQSGSLAKNIQYF
.	once	TRBV29-1	TRBJ1-5	TGCAGCGTTCGGACAGCCAGCAATCAGCCCCAGCATTTT	CSVRTASNQPQHF
TRBD1	.	TRBV7-2	TRBJ2-7	TGTGCCAGCAGCTCCACCCCATCCGGGACAGACGAGCAGTACTTC	CASSSTPSGTDEQYF
TRBD1	.	TRBV5-1	TRBJ2-7	TGCGCCAGCAGCCCTGAGCCAGGGGGCCGCGGAGACGAGCAGTACTTC	CASSPEPGGRGDEQYF
.	.	TRBV5-4	TRBJ2-1	TGTACCAGCAGCTTGGCCCTCGGGAGTCTGCCCTACAATGAGCAGTTCTTC	CTSSLALGSLPYNEQFF
.	.	TRBV27	TRBJ2-7	TGTGCCAGCACCAGTCGGGACTTGACGGGTTTTTACGAGCAGTACTTC	CASTSRDLTGFYEQYF
.	.	TRBV4-2	TRBJ2-7	TGTGCCAGCAGCCAAAGTAGCGGAGTATACGAGCAGTACTTC	CASSQSSGVYEQYF
.	.	TRBV19	TRBJ2-5	TGTGCCAGTAGTCCAAGGGACTGGGTGTCAGTGGAGACCCAGTACTTC	CASSPRDWVSVETQYF
TRBD1	.	TRBV7-2	TRBJ2-5	TGTGCCAGCTCTTCATCCTACCACGGGACAGGGGACGAGACCCAGTACTTC	CASSSSYHGTGDETQYF
TRBD2	once	TRBV7-2	TRBJ2-1	TGTGCCAGCAGCCACCCAGCGCCTAGCGGGAGGCTTGAGGACAATGAGCAGTTCTTC	CASSHPAPSGRLEDNEQFF